One and the same sample provided the 22 T cell receptor beta chains below, sequenced in a study of blood T cell repertoires in COVID-19. TCRdb's copy holds only in-frame clones and misses some; the assay was immunoSEQ multiplex PCR. The sample lists 300,000 to 400,000 clones; 87% were seen once. Sample: peripheral blood. These receptors all stem from a woman in her fifties or sixties with COVID-19, enrolled during active disease.

The genes are TRBV27 and TRBJ2-3, with TRBD2 matching 8 bases. Per the germline V gene, CDR1 is MNHEY and CDR2 is SMNVEV (reference sequence). The CDR3 runs to 15 residues. Trimming removed 3 bases from V and 3 bases from J; junction bases left unmatched: 5. The CDR3 coding sequence is TGTGCCAGCAGTTTCTCCGGGAGGGTTACAGATACGCAGTATTTT. This translates into CASSFSGRVTDTQYF.

This clone was observed a handful of times. Other nucleotide sequences from this sample produce the same CDR3. As DNA, the CDR3 is TGTGCCTGGAGTGTAGGGGGAGGGGAGACCCAGTACTTC. This gives the protein CAWSVGGGETQYF. The chain recombines TRBV30 with TRBJ2-5, with a tentative D call TRBD2 (7 bases). Per germline, CDR1 GTSNPN and CDR2 SVGIG (reference sequence). Trimming pared 0 bases from V and 5 bases from J, leaving 10 bases between. The CDR3 sequence is 13 residues long.

V and J are TRBV5-1 and TRBJ1-4, with 9 positions matching TRBD1. From germline, CDR1 is SGHRS and CDR2 YFSETQ. V lost 4 bases to trimming and J lost 3 bases; unmatched junction nucleotides: 10. This CDR3 contains 17 residues. The CDR3 DNA reads TGCGCCAGCAGCCGAGTCCCGGGACAGGGATCTAATGAAAAACTGTTTTTT. Translation: CASSRVPGQGSNEKLFF.

The rearrangement uses TRBV6-2 or TRBV6-3 and TRBJ2-5; 10 positions match TRBD2. CDR1 MNHEY and CDR2 SVGEGT come from the germline V gene. Trimming at V came to 2 bases and at J to 1 base, leaving 13 bases not matched to a gene. This CDR3 is built from 19 residues. The CDR3 DNA reads as TGTGCCAGCAGTTACGGAGTTAGTAGCGGGGGGCGTCCCCAAGAGACCCAGTACTTC. This codes for CASSYGVSSGGRPQETQYF.

The chain carries TRBV10-3 and TRBJ2-1; 8 nucleotides line up with TRBD1. Germline V gives CDR1 ENHRY, CDR2 SYGVKD. This CDR3 comprises 17 residues. V was pared by 4 bases and J by 7 bases, with 15 bases of the junction left unmatched. CDR3 amino acids: CAISGGQGEILRNEQFF. DNA of the CDR3: TGTGCCATCAGTGGAGGACAGGGTGAGATTCTGAGGAATGAGCAGTTCTTC.

V and J are TRBV6-5 and TRBJ1-2, with D perhaps TRBD1 (6 bases). CDR1 and CDR2 (germline): MNHEY, SVGAGI. The CDR3 is 13 residues long. Trimming stripped 4 bases from V and 5 bases from J, with 11 bases between. CDR3 nucleotide sequence: TGTGCCAGCAGTTCCTGGACAGATTATGGCTACACCTTC. Encoded protein: CASSSWTDYGYTF.

In this sample, this clone turned up once. This chain joins TRBV5-1 and TRBJ1-6, with TRBD1 matching over 9 bases. The CDR3 totals 17 residues. With V trimmed by 4 bases and J by 0 bases, 5 bases remained unmatched. Germline-derived CDR1 and CDR2 are SGHRS and YFSETQ. The CDR3 sequence: CASSTTGGNSYNSPLHF. In DNA, the CDR3 is TGCGCCAGCAGCACGACAGGGGGAAACTCCTATAATTCACCCCTCCACTTT. The variable domain in full, completed from reference TRBV5-1 and TRBJ1-6, reads KAGVTQTPRYLIKTRGQQVTLSCSPISGHRSVSWYQQTPGQGLQFLFEYFSETQRNKGNFPGRFSGRQFSNSRSEMNVSTLELGDSALYLCASSTTGGNSYNSPLHFGNGTRLTVT.

The rearrangement uses TRBV3-1 (or the pseudogene TRBV3-2) and TRBJ1-1; 7 nucleotides align to TRBD1. The CDR3 runs to 15 residues. Germline values: CDR1 LGHDT, CDR2 YNNKEL (reference sequence). Trimming cost V 3 bases and J 0 bases; bases outside gene matches: 4. CDR3 DNA: TGTGCCAGCAGCCATACAGGGGCCATGAACACTGAAGCTTTCTTT. Encoded protein: CASSHTGAMNTEAFF.

The chain combines TRBV5-1 with TRBJ2-3, with 9 bases fitting TRBD2. This CDR3 region has 15 residues. V lost 4 bases to trimming and J lost 1 base; unmatched junction nucleotides: 4. Per germline, CDR1 SGHRS and CDR2 YFSETQ. Here the CDR3 DNA reads TGCGCCAGCAGCCTGCGGACTAGCGGCACAGATACGCAGTATTTT. It yields the protein CASSLRTSGTDTQYF.

V usage is TRBV5-8 and J usage is TRBJ1-5; the D gene is possibly TRBD1 (5 bases). V dropped 0 bases and J dropped 5 bases, with 12 bases sitting between them. CDR1 and CDR2 from the germline V gene are SGHTS and YDEGEE. The CDR3 runs to 15 residues. Here the CDR3 DNA reads TGTGCCAGCAGCTTGGACGTCAGGGTTTATCAGCCCCAGCATTTT. This encodes CASSLDVRVYQPQHF.

The chain links TRBV29-1 to TRBJ2-1; perhaps TRBD2 as D (5 bases). Trimming removed 7 bases from V and 3 bases from J, with 7 bases in between. Germline CDR1 and CDR2: SQVTM and ANQGSEA. CDR3 length: 11 residues. The CDR3: CSALGYNEQFF. The CDR3 nucleotides are TGCAGCGCACTAGGCTACAATGAGCAGTTCTTC.

The sample holds a few counts of this clone. The rearrangement links TRBV19 to TRBJ2-1; a weak D match, TRBD2 (6 bases). The germline V gene has CDR1 LNHDA and CDR2 SQIVND (reference sequence). V gave up 3 bases and J gave up 0 bases, with 15 bases separating them. CDR3 length: 17 residues. The CDR3 DNA sequence: TGTGCCAGTAGTATCGGGGGAGCTCCCAACTCCTACAATGAGCAGTTCTTC. Translated: CASSIGGAPNSYNEQFF.

This clone was seen just once. V and J are TRBV30 and TRBJ1-4; 7 bases map to TRBD1. The germline V gene encodes CDR1 GTSNPN and CDR2 SVGIG (reference sequence). The J segment lost 5 bases and the V segment lost 2 bases, leaving 5 bases of the junction unmatched. The CDR3 contains 14 residues. The CDR3 DNA is TGTGCCTGGAGTTGGGACAGATTCAATGAAAAACTGTTTTTT. Protein: CAWSWDRFNEKLFF.

V usage is TRBV10-3 and J usage is TRBJ2-1, with D tentatively TRBD1 (5 bases). The CDR3 sequence is 12 residues long. Trimming left V 6 bases short and J 6 bases short, with 9 bases between. Germline values: CDR1 ENHRY, CDR2 SYGVKD. CDR3: CAIRGEGNEQFF. CDR3 nucleotide sequence: TGTGCCATCAGAGGGGAAGGCAATGAGCAGTTCTTC.

The chain has TRBV6-5 and TRBJ1-5; TRBD1 aligns across 8 bases. This CDR3 contains 15 residues. The junction had 8 bases not matched to a gene; V was cut back by 6 bases and J by 4 bases. The V gene's germline CDR1 is MNHEY and CDR2 SVGAGI. CDR3 region: CASRPDRGENQPQHF. The CDR3, as DNA: TGTGCCAGCAGACCCGACAGGGGCGAAAATCAGCCCCAGCATTTT.

The rearrangement uses TRBV7-2 and TRBJ2-3; 12 bases map to TRBD2. Trimming took 6 bases from V and 4 from J; bases not matched to a gene: 2. Germline V gene sequence: CDR1 SGHTA, CDR2 FQGNSA. The CDR3 covers 14 residues. The CDR3 loop is CASSGTSGPDTQYF. CDR3 DNA: TGTGCCAGCAGTGGGACTAGCGGGCCAGATACGCAGTATTTT.

This chain connects TRBV6-2 or TRBV6-3 to TRBJ2-3; TRBD2 matches 10 bases. This CDR3 contains 16 residues. J was trimmed by 0 bases and V by 5 bases; bases with no gene match: 5. The germline CDR1 and CDR2 sequences are MNHEY and SVGEGT. In DNA, the CDR3 is TGTGCCAGCAGTAAGACTAGCGGGTTTAGCACAGATACGCAGTATTTT. Protein product: CASSKTSGFSTDTQYF.

The V and J genes are TRBV10-3 and TRBJ1-2, with 7 bases matching TRBD1. CDR1 is ENHRY and CDR2 is SYGVKD in the germline V gene. This CDR3 has 15 residues. V lost 4 bases to trimming and J lost 3 bases; unmatched junction nucleotides: 8. The DNA of the CDR3 is TGTGCCATCAGTGGCGGGACAGCTCTAGACTATGGCTACACCTTC. It specifies CAISGGTALDYGYTF.

V usage is TRBV7-3 and J usage is TRBJ1-1, with D tentatively TRBD1 (5 bases). The CDR3 is 14 amino acids. V shed 5 bases and J shed 6 bases, with 16 bases lying between them. Per germline, CDR1 SGHTA and CDR2 FQGTGA. Here the CDR3 DNA reads TGTGCCAGCAGCACACAGGTCCCTAGGTCTGAAGCTTTCTTT. As protein: CASSTQVPRSEAFF.

This chain uses TRBV10-3 with TRBJ1-1, with D hard to call. The CDR3 is 14 residues long. V lost 3 bases, J lost 8 bases, and 16 bases lay in between. Germline CDR1 reads ENHRY; CDR2 reads SYGVKD. CDR3 protein: CAISEGSGAREAFF. The CDR3 bases are TGTGCCATCAGTGAAGGATCAGGCGCCAGGGAAGCTTTCTTT.

This clone occurred once. The chain joins TRBV27 to TRBJ2-7, with D perhaps matching TRBD1 (5 bases). The CDR3 spans 15 residues. The germline V gene has CDR1 MNHEY and CDR2 SMNVEV (reference sequence). Trimming took 3 bases from V and 1 from J, leaving 13 bases between them. CDR3: CASSLMRTGSYEQYF. As DNA, the CDR3 is TGTGCCAGCAGTTTGATGCGAACAGGTTCCTACGAGCAGTACTTC.

Only one count was recorded for this clone. V and J are TRBV5-4 and TRBJ1-2; D is perhaps TRBD1 (6 bases). With 4 bases removed from V and 4 bases from J, the gap between germline ends came to 20 bases. This CDR3 comprises 16 residues. Germline assignment: CDR1 SGHNT and CDR2 YYREEE (reference sequence). The CDR3 protein is CASSPTRDIFSYGYTF. DNA for the CDR3: TGTGCCAGCAGCCCGACCCGGGACATCTTTAGCTATGGCTACACCTTC.